This TCR beta chain was identified in a study of cytomegalovirus exposure and HLA in healthy donors. V gave up 0 bases and J gave up 12 bases, with 9 bases separating them. CDR1 is SGHAT and CDR2 is FQNNGV in the germline V gene. The CDR3 contains 11 residues. PCR amplification relied on 60 Vbeta primers (plus 13 Jbeta primers). Libraries were prepared by immunoSEQ multiplex PCR; TCRdb keeps only in-frame clonotypes and omits some of them. Among about 180,000 clones listed, over 70% were seen once. The sequenced sample consisted of PBMCs. The chain has TRBV11-2 and TRBJ2-7; no definite D call. This sequence originates from a woman between 45 and 65 years old in good health and CMV-seronegative. CDR3 loop: CASSLETTSYF. The CDR3 DNA is TGTGCCAGCAGCTTAGAGACAACATCGTACTTC.